The 25 T cell receptor beta chains below come from one sample, sequenced in a study of identical twins. TCRdb fed the 5' RACE reads into MiXCR, producing one record per CDR3 protein. The sample has around 250,000 distinct CDR3 sequences, 9.5% to 15% seen once. The data also belong to a second study, concerning yellow fever vaccine responses in identical twins.

The sample consisted of memory (CD45RO+) T cells sorted from blood. These receptor sequences come from a woman aged 18-29 years in good health.

V usage is TRBV5-5 and J usage is TRBJ2-5, with D possibly called TRBD1 or TRBD2 (5 bases each). The germline V gene has CDR1 SGHKS and CDR2 YYEKEE (reference sequence). Trimming removed 8 bases at V and 5 bases at J, with 19 bases between. This CDR3 is built from 14 residues. CDR3 coding DNA: TGTGCCAGTTACCGGGACGTGACAAGGGAGACCCAGTACTTC. It translates to CASYRDVTRETQYF.

This clonotype was picked up a small number of times. The CDR3 region has the DNA TGTGCCAGCATCCGGGGACTAGCGACCGGGGAGCTGTTTTTT. This codes for CASIRGLATGELFF. J is TRBJ2-2 and V is TRBV7-2; TRBD2 matches at 10 bases. The germline V gene has CDR1 SGHTA and CDR2 FQGNSA. CDR3 length: 14 amino acids. The J segment lost 5 bases and the V segment lost 7 bases, leaving 4 bases of the junction unmatched. Full variable domain (remainder filled in from reference TRBV7-2 and TRBJ2-2): GAGVSQSPSNKVTEKGKDVELRCDPISGHTALYWYRQSLGQGLEFLIYFQGNSAPDKSGLPSDRFSAERTGGSVSTLTIQRTQQEDSAVYLCASIRGLATGELFFGEGSRLTVL.

The V call is TRBV20-1, the J call TRBJ2-5; D unresolved. Germline V gives CDR1 DFQATT, CDR2 SNEGSKA (reference sequence). This CDR3 is built from 13 residues. V was shortened by 3 bases and J by 2 bases, with 10 bases between the two germline ends. This CDR3 reads CSASLGIQETQYF. The CDR3 DNA reads TGCAGTGCTAGCCTCGGAATACAAGAGACCCAGTACTTC.

This clonotype was counted between two and nine times. The CDR3 protein is CASSLGWSWSPNYGYTF. CDR3 sequence (DNA): TGTGCCAGCAGCCTCGGGTGGAGTTGGAGCCCTAACTATGGCTACACCTTC. V usage is TRBV5-6 and J usage is TRBJ1-2; D remains ambiguous. V was pared by 4 bases and J by 0 bases, with 19 bases between. The length of the CDR3 is 17 residues. The germline CDR1 and CDR2 sequences are SGHDT and YYEEEE.

This clonotype was observed a handful of times. The genes are TRBV12-3 or TRBV12-4 and TRBJ2-5, with 10 bases aligning to TRBD2. Germline trimming cut 5 bases from V and 5 bases from J; bases unmatched to any gene: 5. The CDR3 is made up of 14 amino acids. The CDR3 DNA sequence: TGTGCCAGCAGTCCGGGACTAGCGCCGGAGACCCAGTACTTC. Its protein product is CASSPGLAPETQYF.

This clonotype showed up just a few times. The J gene is TRBJ1-1, the V gene TRBV15; D is unresolved. The CDR3 consists of 13 residues. With 1 base removed from V and 2 bases from J, the gap between germline ends came to 5 bases. Germline V gene lookup returns CDR1 LNHNV and CDR2 YYDKDF (reference sequence). CDR3 residues: CATSRALNTEAFF. CDR3 DNA sequence: TGTGCCACCAGCAGAGCCTTAAACACTGAAGCTTTCTTT.

This clonotype occurred many times. The chain is built from TRBV20-1 and TRBJ2-7; a possible D gene is TRBD1 (6 bases). Germline lookup yields CDR1 DFQATT and CDR2 SNEGSKA (reference sequence). The CDR3 covers 14 residues. Between the trimmed V and J ends, which lost 5 bases and 5 bases, there was a span of 19 bases. Here the CDR3 reads CSARTGTKDHEQYF. CDR3 nucleotide sequence: TGCAGTGCTCGTACCGGGACAAAAGACCACGAGCAGTACTTC.

The V call is TRBV20-1, the J call TRBJ1-2; 7 nucleotides line up with TRBD1. V lost 5 bases and J lost 5; bases outside the gene matches: 5. This CDR3 is built from 12 residues. Germline-derived CDR1 and CDR2 are DFQATT and SNEGSKA (reference sequence). The CDR3 protein is CSALQGNYGYTF. CDR3 nucleotides: TGCAGTGCTTTACAGGGGAATTATGGCTACACCTTC.

The chain joins TRBV5-1 to TRBJ2-7; 7 bases are shared with TRBD2. Looked up from germline, CDR1 is SGHRS and CDR2 is YFSETQ. The CDR3 has 15 residues. Unmatched junction bases numbered 11, after V lost 8 bases and J lost 0 bases. The CDR3 DNA follows: TGCGCCAGTATGTTGGGAGGGACGAACTCCTACGAGCAGTACTTC. Amino acids: CASMLGGTNSYEQYF. The whole variable domain, remainder taken from reference TRBV5-1 and TRBJ2-7, is KAGVTQTPRYLIKTRGQQVTLSCSPISGHRSVSWYQQTPGQGLQFLFEYFSETQRNKGNFPGRFSGRQFSNSRSEMNVSTLELGDSALYLCASMLGGTNSYEQYFGPGTRLTVT.

The chain is built from TRBV3-1 and TRBJ1-2, with D unresolved. CDR1 is LGHDT, CDR2 YNNKEL, per germline (reference sequence). This CDR3 spans 16 amino acids. Trimming stripped 1 base from V and 0 bases from J, with 12 bases between. CDR3 amino acids: CASSQGTGPSNYGYTF. The CDR3 nucleotides read TGTGCCAGCAGCCAAGGGACCGGGCCGTCTAACTATGGCTACACCTTC.

The table lists this clonotype with a few counts. The V gene is TRBV6-1, the J gene TRBJ2-3, with D unclear. V was trimmed by 4 bases and J by 0 bases, leaving 11 bases between them. The V gene's germline CDR1 is MNHNS and CDR2 SASEGT. The CDR3 covers 15 residues. The CDR3 loop reads CASSAQFLSTDTQYF. The CDR3 DNA follows: TGTGCCAGCAGTGCACAATTCCTTAGCACAGATACGCAGTATTTT.

This clonotype has a handful of counts. The gene calls are TRBV7-9 and TRBJ2-7; 11 positions match TRBD2. There are 16 residues in the CDR3. In germline, CDR1 is SEHNR, CDR2 FQNEAQ (reference sequence). Trimming took 4 bases from V and 4 from J; bases not matched to a gene: 9. The CDR3 reads CASSSIAGGPGYEQYF. The DNA for the CDR3 is TGTGCCAGCAGCTCCATAGCGGGAGGGCCGGGGTACGAGCAGTACTTC.

CDR3 bases: TGCAGTTCATACAGCCCAGCCTCCTACGAGCAGTACTTC. Translating it yields CSSYSPASYEQYF. The V and J genes are TRBV20-1 and TRBJ2-7; D uncertain. V was shortened by 8 bases and J by 0 bases, with 14 bases between the two germline ends. The CDR3 consists of 13 residues. CDR1 and CDR2 (germline): DFQATT, SNEGSKA (reference sequence).

The V call is TRBV20-1, the J call TRBJ2-1; the match to TRBD2 covers 9 bases. The CDR3 totals 14 residues. Germline V gives CDR1 DFQATT, CDR2 SNEGSKA (reference sequence). Germline trimming cut 5 bases from V and 7 bases from J; bases unmatched to any gene: 9. The CDR3 sequence is CSADAGLAGNEQFF. The CDR3 DNA reads TGCAGTGCTGACGCGGGACTAGCCGGTAATGAGCAGTTCTTC.

This clonotype was recorded many times. This rearrangement joins TRBV12-3 or TRBV12-4 to TRBJ2-1, with D possibly matching TRBD2 (5 bases). V lost 8 bases and J lost 2, with 13 bases in between. The CDR3 contains 14 residues. CDR3 sequence reads: CASLLADAYNEQFF. The CDR3 DNA reads TGTGCCAGCCTCCTAGCAGATGCCTACAATGAGCAGTTCTTC.

This clonotype occurred a few times. The rearrangement links TRBV20-1 to TRBJ1-2; the D is unclear. V was pared by 1 base and J by 7 bases, with 13 bases between. The CDR3 loop spans 13 amino acids. Germline loops: CDR1 DFQATT, CDR2 SNEGSKA (reference sequence). This chain's CDR3 is CSARGDTESGYTF. CDR3 nucleotides: TGCAGTGCTAGAGGCGACACCGAATCTGGCTACACCTTC.

This clonotype was recorded a few times. This chain joins TRBV2 and TRBJ2-4; TRBD2 matches at 8 bases. J was trimmed by 2 bases and V by 4 bases; bases with no gene match: 4. The germline gives CDR1 SNHLY, CDR2 FYNNEI. The CDR3 consists of 15 residues. The CDR3 DNA sequence: TGTGCCAGCAGTGCGCCGGGAGGGCCCAAAAACATTCAGTACTTC. Its protein product is CASSAPGGPKNIQYF.

The chain couples TRBV5-1 to TRBJ2-2; D may be TRBD1 or TRBD2 (5 bases each). The CDR3 sequence is 15 residues long. CDR1 SGHRS and CDR2 YFSETQ come from the germline V gene. V was trimmed by 1 base and J by 5 bases, leaving 12 bases between them. The CDR3 spells CASSLTGDGTGELFF. The CDR3 coding sequence is TGCGCCAGCAGCTTGACCGGGGACGGGACCGGGGAGCTGTTTTTT. The whole variable domain, remainder taken from reference TRBV5-1 and TRBJ2-2, is KAGVTQTPRYLIKTRGQQVTLSCSPISGHRSVSWYQQTPGQGLQFLFEYFSETQRNKGNFPGRFSGRQFSNSRSEMNVSTLELGDSALYLCASSLTGDGTGELFFGEGSRLTVL.

As to this clonotype: A junction boundary mismatches the germline segment, possibly from a read error. This chain joins TRBV7-6 and TRBJ2-7; D is possibly TRBD2 (6 bases). Germline CDR1 is SGHVS and CDR2 is FNYEAQ. CDR3 size: 13 residues. CDR3 in amino acids: CASRAGTELERYF. The CDR3 DNA sequence: TGTGCCAGCAGAGCGGGTACGGAACTCGAGCGGTACTTC.

This clonotype was counted a few times. The rearrangement joins TRBV7-2 to TRBJ2-3; D is uncertain. This CDR3 has 15 amino acids. The germline V gene has CDR1 SGHTA and CDR2 FQGNSA. The V end was cut by 1 base, the J end by 5 bases, with 13 bases between. The CDR3 region is CASSLDFRVQDTQYF. The CDR3 DNA sequence: TGTGCCAGCAGCTTAGATTTCCGGGTACAAGATACGCAGTATTTT. The full variable domain, completed using reference TRBV7-2 and TRBJ2-3, is GAGVSQSPSNKVTEKGKDVELRCDPISGHTALYWYRQSLGQGLEFLIYFQGNSAPDKSGLPSDRFSAERTGGSVSTLTIQRTQQEDSAVYLCASSLDFRVQDTQYFGPGTRLTVL.

The chain couples TRBV4-1 to TRBJ2-7; 11 bases are a match to TRBD2. Germline V CDR1 and CDR2: MGHRA, YSYEKL. V lost 0 bases and J lost 2; bases outside the gene matches: 3. The CDR3 loop spans 16 amino acids. The CDR3 loop reads CASSQDISGGAYEQYF. The CDR3 nucleotides read TGCGCCAGCAGCCAAGACATTAGCGGGGGGGCCTACGAGCAGTACTTC.

This clonotype was recorded a few times. The V call is TRBV28, the J call TRBJ1-1; D gene uncertain. CDR1 and CDR2 (germline): MDHEN, SYDVKM. Between the trimmed V and J ends, which lost 5 bases and 0 bases, there was a span of 13 bases. The CDR3 consists of 15 residues. CDR3 residues: CASSPPRLMNTEAFF. In DNA, the CDR3 is TGTGCCAGCAGTCCCCCACGGCTCATGAACACTGAAGCTTTCTTT.

The CDR3 bases are TGTGCCAGCAGCCCTCTGTGGGGCGGCAAAAACATTCAGTACTTC. It translates to CASSPLWGGKNIQYF. The rearrangement links TRBV3-1 to TRBJ2-4; possibly TRBD1 for D (5 bases). From germline, CDR1 is LGHDT and CDR2 YNNKEL (reference sequence). V lost 4 bases, J lost 3 bases, and 13 bases lay in between. The CDR3 covers 15 residues.

This chain joins TRBV7-2 and TRBJ2-3; D not certain. CDR1 and CDR2 (germline): SGHTA, FQGNSA. The CDR3 length is 13 residues. Trimming took off 4 bases at V and 3 bases at J, with 8 bases between the two ends. CDR3 nucleotide sequence: TGTGCCAGCAGCTCCTCTAGAACAGATACGCAGTATTTT. Translation gives CASSSSRTDTQYF.

The rearrangement links TRBV18 to TRBJ2-7; 9 positions match TRBD2. Germline V gene sequence: CDR1 KGHSH, CDR2 LQKENI. The CDR3 consists of 16 residues. V shed 0 bases and J 6 bases; nucleotides not matched to a gene: 9. CDR3: CASSPPLGLASREQYF. The CDR3 nucleotides read TGTGCCAGCTCACCACCCCTGGGACTAGCATCTCGCGAGCAGTACTTC.